This TCR beta chain was recorded in a study of blood T cell repertoires in COVID-19 (dated by TCRdb to 2020 to 2021). With respect to the entire study: Samples from collaborators originated in the United States, Italy and Spain and spanned both the acute and convalescent phases of COVID-19. The material from the prospective study consisted of cDNA or gDNA derived from T cells, B-cell-depleted T cells, or PBMCs. Subjects who had been exposed to COVID-19, were actively infected with it, or had recovered from it provided the deeply sampled blood TCRbeta repertoires that made up the dataset. The repertoires were released in a freely available public database meant as a resource for research on the immune response to SARS-CoV-2. The samples were drawn from the first 160 participants of the ongoing ImmuneRACE study and from 950 to 1,500 subjects provided by 6 global collaborators. Nearly every sample came with metadata listing a de-identified subject ID, COVID-19 status, age in years and sex. Where available, HLA class I and class II types were obtained from metadata supplied by the sample provider rather than from assay-based typing.

This clone showed up just a few times. What antigen it recognizes has not been identified. No quality values exist for individual bases; no much larger clone is one base distant. TCRbeta CDR3 regions were amplified from genomic DNA by means of the immunoSEQ Assay, a bias-controlled multiplex PCR. As for the authors' bioinformatics: The number of nucleated cells in each sample was estimated by amplification of reference gene primers within the assay. To quantify the absolute abundance of each unique TCRbeta CDR3 rearrangement, sequence reads were collapsed and filtered. For each sample, productive Simpson clonality was calculated as the square root of Simpson's diversity index over productive rearrangements. TCRdb provides this immuneACCESS table in a form limited to in-frame rearrangements. Some clones are lacking; in checked studies, under half of them reflect an unresolved V gene, and why the rest are absent is not known. That table furnishes V, J and clone size, whereas the DNA furnished D and trimming. This sample lists fewer than 350,000 clones; approximately 85% were detected once. The top ten clones comprise roughly 2.3% of the sample.

Beyond this particular receptor, the publication reports: The amount of clinical and demographic metadata varied by source and participant and was provided uncurated.

Enrolling through a virtual design, the prospective study's participants ranged in age from roughly 18 to 89 years and lived across roughly 24 United States geographic areas. In the prospective study, cohorts were assigned on the basis of participant-reported clinical history obtained from a screening survey and a study questionnaire. For ImmuneRACE Cohort 3, a participant was defined as recovered based on two consecutive negative NP/OP PCR tests, clearance by a healthcare professional, or resolution of symptoms. In the prospective study, whole blood, serum and a nasopharyngeal or oropharyngeal swab were collected from each participant by mobile phlebotomists. Over a roughly two-month period, participants in the prospective study had the option of providing additional blood draws and questionnaires. Blood samples from the prospective study were shipped frozen or at room temperature prior to DNA extraction.

The sequencing input was PBMCs or T cells enriched from blood (not recorded which). The source of this sequence is a man aged 25-40 years who had recovered from COVID-19.

The CDR3 reads CASSLESQGSQFF. The DNA sequence is given as TGTGCCAGCAGCTTAGAGTCTCAGGGTTCGCAGTTCTTC. The chain is made from TRBV11-2 and TRBJ2-1, and possibly TRBD1, on 5 matching bases. CDR1 and CDR2 are drawn from the germline V gene: SGHAT, FQNNGV. The V end loses 0 bases and the J end loses 12 bases, and a stretch of 12 bases separates them. Reading from cysteine to phenylalanine, the CDR3 counts 13 amino acids. The only DNA kept is the CDR3, 39 bases in frame from the first base. The CDR3, completed at both ends by the reference TRBV11-2 and TRBJ2-1 genes, gives the full variable domain EAGVAQSPRYKIIEKRQSVAFWCNPISGHATLYWYQQILGQGPKLLIQFQNNGVVDDSQLPKDRFSAERLKGVDSTLKIQPAKLEDSAVYLCASSLESQGSQFFGPGTRLTVL.